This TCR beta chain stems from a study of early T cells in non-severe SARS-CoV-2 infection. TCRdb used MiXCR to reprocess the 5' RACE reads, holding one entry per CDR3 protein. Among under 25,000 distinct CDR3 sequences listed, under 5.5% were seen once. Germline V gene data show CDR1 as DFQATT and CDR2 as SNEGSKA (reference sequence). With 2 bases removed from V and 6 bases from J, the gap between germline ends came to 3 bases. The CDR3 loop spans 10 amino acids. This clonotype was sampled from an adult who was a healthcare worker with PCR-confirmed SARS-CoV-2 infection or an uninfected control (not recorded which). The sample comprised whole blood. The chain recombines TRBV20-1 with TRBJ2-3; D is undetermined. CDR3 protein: CSARIDTQYF. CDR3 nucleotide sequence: TGCAGTGCTAGAATCGATACGCAGTATTTT.